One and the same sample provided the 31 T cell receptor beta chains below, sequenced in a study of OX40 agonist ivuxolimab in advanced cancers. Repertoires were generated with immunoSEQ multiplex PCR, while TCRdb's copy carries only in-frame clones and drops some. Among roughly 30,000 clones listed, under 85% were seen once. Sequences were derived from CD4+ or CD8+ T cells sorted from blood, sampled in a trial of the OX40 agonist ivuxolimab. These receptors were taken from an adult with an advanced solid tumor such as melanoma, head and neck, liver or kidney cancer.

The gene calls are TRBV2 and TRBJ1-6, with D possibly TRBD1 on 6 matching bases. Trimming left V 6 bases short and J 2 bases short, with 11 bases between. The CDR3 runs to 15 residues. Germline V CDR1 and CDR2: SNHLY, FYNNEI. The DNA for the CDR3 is TGTGCCAGCAGGTCCGGACAGACCTATAATTCACCCCTCCACTTT. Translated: CASRSGQTYNSPLHF.

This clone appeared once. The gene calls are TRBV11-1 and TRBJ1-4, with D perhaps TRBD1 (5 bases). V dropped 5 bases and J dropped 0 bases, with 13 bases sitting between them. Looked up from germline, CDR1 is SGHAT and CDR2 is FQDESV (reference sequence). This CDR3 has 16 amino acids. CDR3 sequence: CASSPRDSATNEKLFF. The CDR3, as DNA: TGTGCCAGCAGCCCCCGAGACAGTGCAACTAATGAAAAACTGTTTTTT.

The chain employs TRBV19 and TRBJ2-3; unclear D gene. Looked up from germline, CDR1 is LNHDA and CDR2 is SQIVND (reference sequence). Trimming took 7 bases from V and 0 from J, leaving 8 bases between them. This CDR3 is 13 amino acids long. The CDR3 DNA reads TGTGCCAGTAAGGCCCTTAGCACAGATACGCAGTATTTT. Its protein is CASKALSTDTQYF.

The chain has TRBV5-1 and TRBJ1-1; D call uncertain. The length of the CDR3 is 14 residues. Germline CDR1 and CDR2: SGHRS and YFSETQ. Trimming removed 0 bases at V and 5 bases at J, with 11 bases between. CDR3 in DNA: TGCGCCAGCAGCTTGGGCCCCGGATCTACTGAAGCTTTCTTT. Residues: CASSLGPGSTEAFF.

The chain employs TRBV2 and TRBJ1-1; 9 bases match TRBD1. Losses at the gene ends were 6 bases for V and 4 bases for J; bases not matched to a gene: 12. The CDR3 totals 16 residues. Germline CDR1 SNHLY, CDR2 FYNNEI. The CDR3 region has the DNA TGTGCCAGCAGCGACAGGGGGATCTGGATCGGCACTGAAGCTTTCTTT. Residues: CASSDRGIWIGTEAFF.

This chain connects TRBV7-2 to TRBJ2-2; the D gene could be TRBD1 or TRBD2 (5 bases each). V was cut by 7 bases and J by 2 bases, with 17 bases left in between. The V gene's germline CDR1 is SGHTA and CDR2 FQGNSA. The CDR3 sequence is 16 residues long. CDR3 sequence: CASTPRAAANTGELFF. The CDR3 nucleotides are TGTGCCAGCACGCCCAGGGCAGCGGCAAACACCGGGGAGCTGTTTTTT.

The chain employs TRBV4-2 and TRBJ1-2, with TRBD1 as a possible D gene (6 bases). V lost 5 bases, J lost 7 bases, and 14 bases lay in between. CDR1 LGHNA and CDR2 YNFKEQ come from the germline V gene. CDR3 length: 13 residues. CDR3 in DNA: TGTGCCAGCAGCTTGGTGTCAGGGGTTGGCTACACCTTC. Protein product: CASSLVSGVGYTF.

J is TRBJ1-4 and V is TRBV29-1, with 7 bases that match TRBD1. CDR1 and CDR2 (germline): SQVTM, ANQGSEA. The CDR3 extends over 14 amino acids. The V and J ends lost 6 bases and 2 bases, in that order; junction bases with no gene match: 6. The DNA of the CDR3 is TGCAGCGTAGTAGACAGGGCTACTAATGAAAAACTGTTTTTT. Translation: CSVVDRATNEKLFF.

The CDR3: CASSPGTSGGRNTGELFF. As DNA, the CDR3 is TGTGCCAGCAGCCCCGGGACTAGCGGGGGCCGGAACACCGGGGAGCTGTTTTTT. The V call is TRBV11-2, the J call TRBJ2-2; 14 bases align to TRBD2. The germline V gene encodes CDR1 SGHAT and CDR2 FQNNGV. J lost 1 base, V lost 5 bases, and 6 bases had no gene match. The CDR3 is 18 amino acids.

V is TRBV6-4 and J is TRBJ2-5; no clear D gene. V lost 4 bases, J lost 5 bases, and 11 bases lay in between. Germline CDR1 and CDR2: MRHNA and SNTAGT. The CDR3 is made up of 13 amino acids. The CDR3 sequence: CASSVGPLETQYF. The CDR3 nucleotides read TGTGCCAGCAGTGTAGGACCCCTGGAGACCCAGTACTTC.

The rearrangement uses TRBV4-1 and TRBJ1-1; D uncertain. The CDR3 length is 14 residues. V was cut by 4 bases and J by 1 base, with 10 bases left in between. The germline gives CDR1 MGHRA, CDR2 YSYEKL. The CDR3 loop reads CASSPLPGNTEAFF. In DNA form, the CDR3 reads TGCGCCAGCAGCCCCCTCCCCGGGAACACTGAAGCTTTCTTT.

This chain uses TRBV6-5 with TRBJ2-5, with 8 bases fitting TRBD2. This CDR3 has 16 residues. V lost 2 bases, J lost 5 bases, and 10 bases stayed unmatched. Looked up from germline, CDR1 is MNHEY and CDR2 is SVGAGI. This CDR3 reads CASSYGTSGVLETQYF. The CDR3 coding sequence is TGTGCCAGCAGTTACGGAACTAGCGGTGTTCTCGAGACCCAGTACTTC.

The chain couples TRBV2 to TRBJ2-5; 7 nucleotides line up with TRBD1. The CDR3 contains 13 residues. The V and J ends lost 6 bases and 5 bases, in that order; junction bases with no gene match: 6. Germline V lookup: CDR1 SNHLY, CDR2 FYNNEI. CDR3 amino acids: CASSQTGSETQYF. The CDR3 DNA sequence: TGTGCCAGCAGCCAGACAGGGAGTGAGACCCAGTACTTC. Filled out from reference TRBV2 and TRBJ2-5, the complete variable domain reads EPEVTQTPSHQVTQMGQEVILRCVPISNHLYFYWYRQILGQKVEFLVSFYNNEISEKSEIFDDQFSVERPDGSNFTLKIRSTKLEDSAMYFCASSQTGSETQYFGPGTRLLVL.

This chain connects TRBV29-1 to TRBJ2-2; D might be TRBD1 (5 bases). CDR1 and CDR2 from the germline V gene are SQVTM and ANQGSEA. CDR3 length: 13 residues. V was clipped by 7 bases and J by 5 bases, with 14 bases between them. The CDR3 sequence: CSAVRQGTGELFF. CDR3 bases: TGCAGCGCTGTACGTCAGGGAACCGGGGAGCTGTTTTTT.

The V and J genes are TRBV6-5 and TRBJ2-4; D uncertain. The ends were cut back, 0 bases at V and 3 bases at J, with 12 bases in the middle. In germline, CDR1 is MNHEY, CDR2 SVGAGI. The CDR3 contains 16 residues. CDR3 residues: CASSYSIREGKNIQYF. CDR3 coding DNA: TGTGCCAGCAGTTACTCGATAAGGGAAGGCAAAAACATTCAGTACTTC.

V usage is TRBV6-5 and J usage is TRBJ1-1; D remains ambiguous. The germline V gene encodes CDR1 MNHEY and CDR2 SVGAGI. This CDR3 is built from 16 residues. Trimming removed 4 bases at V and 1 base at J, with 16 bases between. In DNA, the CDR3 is TGTGCCAGCAGTTCAACTCGGAGGCGGACGAACACTGAAGCTTTCTTT. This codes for CASSSTRRRTNTEAFF.

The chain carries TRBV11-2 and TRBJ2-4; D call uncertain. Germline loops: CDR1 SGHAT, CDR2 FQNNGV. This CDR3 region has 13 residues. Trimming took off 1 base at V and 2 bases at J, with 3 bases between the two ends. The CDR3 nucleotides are TGTGCCAGCAGCTTAGGGTCCAAAAACATTCAGTACTTC. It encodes CASSLGSKNIQYF.

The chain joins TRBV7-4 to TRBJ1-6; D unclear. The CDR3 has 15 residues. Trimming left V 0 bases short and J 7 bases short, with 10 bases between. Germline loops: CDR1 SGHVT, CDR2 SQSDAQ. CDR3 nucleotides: TGTGCCAGCAGCTTAGCCCCCGGAGGGAATTCACCCCTCCACTTT. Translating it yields CASSLAPGGNSPLHF.

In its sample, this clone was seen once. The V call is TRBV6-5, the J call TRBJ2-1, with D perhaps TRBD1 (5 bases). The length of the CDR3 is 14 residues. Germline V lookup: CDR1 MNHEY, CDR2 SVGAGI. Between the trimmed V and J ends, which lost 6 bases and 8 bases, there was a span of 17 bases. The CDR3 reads CASRRQTNVHEQFF. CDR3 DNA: TGTGCCAGCAGACGACAGACGAACGTCCATGAGCAGTTCTTC.

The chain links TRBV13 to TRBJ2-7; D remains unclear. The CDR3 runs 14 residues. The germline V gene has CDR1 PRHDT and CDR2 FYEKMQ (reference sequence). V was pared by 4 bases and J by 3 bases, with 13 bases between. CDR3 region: CASSSASRYYEQYF. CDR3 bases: TGTGCCAGCAGCTCGGCCTCCCGGTACTACGAGCAGTACTTC.

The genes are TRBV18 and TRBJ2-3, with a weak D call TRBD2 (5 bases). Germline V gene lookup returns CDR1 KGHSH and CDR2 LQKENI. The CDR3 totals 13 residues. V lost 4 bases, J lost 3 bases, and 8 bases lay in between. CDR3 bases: TGTGCCAGCTCACTGTCGGGGACAGATACGCAGTATTTT. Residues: CASSLSGTDTQYF.

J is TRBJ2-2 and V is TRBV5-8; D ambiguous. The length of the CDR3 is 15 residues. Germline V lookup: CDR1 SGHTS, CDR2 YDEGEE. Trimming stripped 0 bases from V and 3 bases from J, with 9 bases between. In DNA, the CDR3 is TGTGCCAGCAGCTTGGCCGCTTACTACACCGGGGAGCTGTTTTTT. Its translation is CASSLAAYYTGELFF.

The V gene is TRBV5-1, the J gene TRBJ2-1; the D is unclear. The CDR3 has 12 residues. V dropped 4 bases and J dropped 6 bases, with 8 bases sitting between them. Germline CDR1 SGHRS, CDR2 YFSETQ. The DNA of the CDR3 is TGCGCCAGCAGCCGGTCGGGCAATGAGCAGTTCTTC. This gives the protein CASSRSGNEQFF.

The CDR3 protein is CASSLAIRGIGELFF. In DNA, the CDR3 is TGTGCCAGCAGCTTGGCCATTAGAGGGATCGGGGAGCTGTTTTTT. The chain has TRBV5-8 and TRBJ2-2, with D possibly matching TRBD2 (5 bases). Germline V gene sequence: CDR1 SGHTS, CDR2 YDEGEE. The CDR3 contains 15 residues. V lost 0 bases and J 7 bases, leaving 13 bases between the germline ends.

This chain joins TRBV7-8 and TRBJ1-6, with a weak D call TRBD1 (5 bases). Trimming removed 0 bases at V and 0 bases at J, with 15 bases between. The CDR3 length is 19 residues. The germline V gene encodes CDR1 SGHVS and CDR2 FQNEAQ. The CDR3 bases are TGTGCCAGCAGCTTAGCCCAGGGACCTTATAGCTCCTATAATTCACCCCTCCACTTT. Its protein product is CASSLAQGPYSSYNSPLHF.

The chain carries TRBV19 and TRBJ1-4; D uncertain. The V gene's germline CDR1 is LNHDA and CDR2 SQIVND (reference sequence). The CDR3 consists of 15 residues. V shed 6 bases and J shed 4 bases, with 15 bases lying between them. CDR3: CASRDWGAGNEKLFF. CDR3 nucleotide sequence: TGTGCCAGTAGGGACTGGGGAGCCGGTAATGAAAAACTGTTTTTT.

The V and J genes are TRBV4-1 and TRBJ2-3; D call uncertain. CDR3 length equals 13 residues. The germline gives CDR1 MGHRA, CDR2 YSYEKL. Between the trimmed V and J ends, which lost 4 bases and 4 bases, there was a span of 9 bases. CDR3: CASSPRNSDTQYF. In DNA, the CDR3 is TGCGCCAGCAGCCCCCGAAACTCAGATACGCAGTATTTT.

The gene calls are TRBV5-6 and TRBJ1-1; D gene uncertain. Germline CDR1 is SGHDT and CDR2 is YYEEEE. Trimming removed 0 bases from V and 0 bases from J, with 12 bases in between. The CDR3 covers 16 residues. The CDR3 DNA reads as TGTGCCAGCAGCTTGGGGCGCCGAGCCATGAACACTGAAGCTTTCTTT. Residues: CASSLGRRAMNTEAFF.

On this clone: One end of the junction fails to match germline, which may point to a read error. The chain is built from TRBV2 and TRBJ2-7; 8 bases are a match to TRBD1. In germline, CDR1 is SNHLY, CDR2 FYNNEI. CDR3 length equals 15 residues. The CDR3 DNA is TGTACCAGCAGACTACCCGGGACAGGAGTCTACGAGCAGTACTTC. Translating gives CTSRLPGTGVYEQYF.

CDR3 loop: CASSYVTGTGSLNTIYF. The CDR3 DNA sequence: TGTGCCAGCAGCTATGTGACAGGGACCGGGAGTCTTAACACCATATATTTT. V gene TRBV7-9 combines with J gene TRBJ1-3; TRBD1 aligns across 7 bases. Germline trimming cut 4 bases from V and 7 bases from J; bases unmatched to any gene: 16. The CDR3 is made up of 17 amino acids. Germline CDR1 reads SEHNR; CDR2 reads FQNEAQ (reference sequence).

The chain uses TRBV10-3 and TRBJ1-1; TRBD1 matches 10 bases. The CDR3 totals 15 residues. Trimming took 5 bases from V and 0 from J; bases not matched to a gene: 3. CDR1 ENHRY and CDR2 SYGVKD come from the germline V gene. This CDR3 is CAISSGTGVNTEAFF. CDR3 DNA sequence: TGTGCCATCAGTAGTGGGACAGGGGTGAACACTGAAGCTTTCTTT.